The entry below describes one TCR beta chain. Its specificity is not known. The record originates from a study of cytomegalovirus exposure and HLA in healthy donors. The study's findings and limits: Per published reports, the classifier diagnosed cytomegalovirus status with high specificity and sensitivity.

CDR3 length equals 14 residues. From germline, CDR1 is MDHEN and CDR2 SYDVKM. Trimming took 7 bases from V and 4 from J, leaving 16 bases between them. TCRdb's copy holds only in-frame clones and misses some; the assay was immunoSEQ multiplex PCR. This sample has tens of thousands of clones; about 95% occur once, and the top ten carry 0.69%. The sample consisted of PBMCs. The gene calls are TRBV28 and TRBJ1-2, with D perhaps TRBD1 (5 bases). The sequence derives from a woman aged 18-29 years in good health and CMV-seronegative. DNA for the CDR3: TGTGCCAGCAAACCCGGGGGGGGTGGCTATGGCTACACCTTC. It codes for CASKPGGGGYGYTF.